Listed below are T cell receptor beta chains from one sample, sequenced in a study of shared clonotypes between healthy human individuals. The data were produced by immunoSEQ multiplex PCR, yet TCRdb's version contains in-frame clones alone and is incomplete. The table records millions of clones, about 93% of them present only once. The sample comprised naive CD8+ T cells from PBMCs. These receptors originate from a man between 18 and 35 years old in good health. Some clones in this sample may be carry-over from other donors' samples. Each CDR3 is given with its conserved first and last residue.

V gene	J gene	CDR3 protein
TRBV7-9	TRBJ2-1	CASTSKLADEQFF
TRBV29-1	TRBJ2-3	CSAPRGGTQYF
TRBV27	TRBJ2-1	CASSPLGLAGVKKGWGDDEQFF
TRBV7-6	TRBJ2-2	CASSLDRNTGELFF
TRBV27	TRBJ1-5	CASSFGRAGNQPQHF
TRBV12-5	TRBJ2-1	CASDDPGSRRDNEQFF
TRBV6-1	TRBJ1-1	CASSLTAGRKEAFF
TRBV10-2	TRBJ2-7	CASSEGAGDEQYF
TRBV6-5	TRBJ2-7	CASSYRSELYEQYF
TRBV5-4	TRBJ2-3	CASSFGQTPQDTQYF
TRBV9	TRBJ1-1	CASSVGGRDTEAFF
TRBV7-9	TRBJ2-3	CASSLGGSDTQYF
TRBV27	TRBJ2-1	CASSLRDRLYNEQFF
TRBV9	TRBJ2-2	CASSVVIRPINTGELFF
TRBV5-6	TRBJ1-2	CASSWGTVYGYTF
TRBV30	TRBJ1-3	CAWSTGGHSGNTIYF
TRBV6-1	TRBJ2-7	CASGAGLASYEQYF
TRBV18	TRBJ2-2	CASSPPEGVATGELFF
TRBV7-9	TRBJ2-7	CASSPKDSYEQYF
TRBV14	TRBJ1-6	CASSQDLRGYNSPLHF
TRBV29-1	TRBJ2-7	CSIRTSHYEQYF
TRBV2	TRBJ2-1	CASPPEAGLKNEQFF
TRBV4-3	TRBJ1-1	CASSQDLAGNTEAFF
TRBV28	TRBJ1-5	CASRWQSSNQPQHF
TRBV28	TRBJ1-4	CASSLGEKLFF
TRBV9	TRBJ2-7	CASSVYSGTGAEQYF
TRBV9	TRBJ1-2	CASSDATGVPNGYTF
TRBV7-9	TRBJ1-2	CASSQGRQTQDNYGYTF
TRBV5-6	TRBJ1-1	CASRVGISVTEAFF
TRBV13	TRBJ2-1	CASSFEQNNEQFF
TRBV7-9	TRBJ2-7	CASSLGGTAREQYF
TRBV6-1	TRBJ2-7	CASNGGNYEQYF
TRBV11-2	TRBJ2-7	CASSLVGTGYEQYF
TRBV9	TRBJ2-5	CASSSGVGDRETQYF
TRBV13	TRBJ2-7	CASSPRVGYEQYF
TRBV14	TRBJ2-7	CASSPRLAGDDEQYF
TRBV28	TRBJ2-6	CASEAVSGANVLTF
TRBV28	TRBJ1-1	CASSPLVGGSTEAFF
TRBV7-9	TRBJ2-7	CASSLRDRDHEQYF
TRBV18	TRBJ1-1	CASSPPDPRVEAFF
TRBV28	TRBJ2-7	CASADLNLTRYEQYF
TRBV2	TRBJ2-2	CASSAGKTGELFF
TRBV9	TRBJ2-7	CASSVAARTYEQYF
TRBV19	TRBJ1-1	CASSIWTEAFF
TRBV7-9	TRBJ2-7	CASSLVVGLTDWTYEQYF
TRBV9	TRBJ2-1	CASSVGLEDEQFF
TRBV5-8	TRBJ1-1	CASSLEGRVFTEAFF
TRBV7-6	TRBJ2-5	CASSLGTGEETQYF
TRBV19	TRBJ2-1	CATDSGNSYNEQFF
TRBV6-1	TRBJ2-3	CASGGWEGTDTQYF
TRBV30	TRBJ1-1	CAWSPGGTEAFF